This passage covers 9 T cell receptor beta chains from one sample sequenced in a study of blood T cells in healthy people across ages. Combining a sample-barcoded 5' primer with a J-beta primer mix, a second PCR ran for roughly 6 to 12 cycles. One entry per CDR3 protein, called by TCRdb with MiXCR from the 5' RACE reads. The sample shows about 630,000 distinct CDR3 sequences, approximately 21% of them seen only once. Sequencing was performed on blood. The receptors here all came from a man in his 70s in good health.

The J gene is TRBJ1-4, the V gene TRBV18; D is ambiguous. The V gene lost 2 bases and the J gene lost 8 bases, with 9 bases spanning the gap. Looked up from germline, CDR1 is KGHSH and CDR2 is LQKENI. The CDR3 consists of 13 residues. CDR3 coding DNA: TGTGCCAGCTCACCAGGGAAGGGAGAAAAACTGTTTTTT. Translating gives CASSPGKGEKLFF.

This clonotype showed up many times. The chain has TRBV3-1 and TRBJ2-7; a possible D gene is TRBD2 (6 bases). Germline V gene lookup returns CDR1 LGHDT and CDR2 YNNKEL (reference sequence). V lost 5 bases and J 1 base, leaving 6 bases between the germline ends. The CDR3 is 12 amino acids. This CDR3 is CASSGRSYEQYF. The DNA of the CDR3 is TGTGCCAGCAGCGGGAGGTCCTACGAGCAGTACTTC.

This chain joins TRBV15 and TRBJ1-4; D not certain. This CDR3 contains 15 residues. Trimming removed 5 bases from V and 0 bases from J, with 10 bases in between. Per germline, CDR1 LNHNV and CDR2 YYDKDF (reference sequence). CDR3 sequence: CATSGPGATNEKLFF. Here the CDR3 DNA reads TGTGCCACCAGCGGTCCTGGGGCAACTAATGAAAAACTGTTTTTT.

This clonotype came up a few times. The rearrangement links TRBV4-1 to TRBJ2-3, with 11 bases fitting TRBD2. Germline V gene sequence: CDR1 MGHRA, CDR2 YSYEKL. V lost 4 bases, J lost 3 bases, and 9 bases stayed unmatched. The CDR3 runs 17 residues. The CDR3: CASSRTLAGGPTDTQYF. CDR3 DNA sequence: TGCGCCAGCAGCCGGACTTTAGCGGGAGGGCCGACAGATACGCAGTATTTT.

The V and J genes are TRBV5-1 and TRBJ2-6; TRBD1 aligns across 9 bases. CDR1 and CDR2 from the germline V gene are SGHRS and YFSETQ. The CDR3 covers 16 residues. Trimming cost V 7 bases and J 0 bases; bases outside gene matches: 5. For the CDR3, the DNA is TGCGCCAGCGGAGGGACAGGGTACTCTGGGGCCAACGTCCTGACTTTC. Translated, it gives CASGGTGYSGANVLTF.

The rearrangement links TRBV20-1 to TRBJ2-7; 7 bases are a match to TRBD2. V lost 6 bases and J lost 3; bases outside the gene matches: 11. The CDR3 consists of 14 residues. Germline-derived CDR1 and CDR2 are DFQATT and SNEGSKA (reference sequence). The chain's CDR3 is CSASSTSAVYEQYF. The CDR3 nucleotides are TGCAGTGCGAGCTCCACTAGCGCGGTCTACGAGCAGTACTTC.

V gene TRBV5-1 combines with J gene TRBJ1-3, with a possible D match to TRBD1 (5 bases). CDR1 and CDR2 from the germline V gene are SGHRS and YFSETQ. V lost 1 base and J 0 bases, leaving 8 bases between the germline ends. The CDR3 consists of 15 residues. CDR3 sequence: CASSLTGDSGNTIYF. CDR3 nucleotide sequence: TGCGCCAGCAGCTTGACGGGGGACTCTGGAAACACCATATATTTT.

This clonotype was counted between two and nine times. This sequence joins TRBV7-9 and TRBJ2-7; D possibly corresponds to TRBD1 (5 bases). The CDR3 extends over 13 amino acids. The V gene lost 4 bases and the J gene lost 1 base, with 8 bases spanning the gap. Germline-derived CDR1 and CDR2 are SEHNR and FQNEAQ (reference sequence). CDR3 sequence (DNA): TGTGCCAGCAGCTACAGGAGATCCTACGAGCAGTACTTC. Translating it yields CASSYRRSYEQYF.

The genes are TRBV7-2 and TRBJ2-1; D is undetermined. V shed 7 bases and J shed 0 bases, with 10 bases lying between them. CDR1 is SGHTA, CDR2 FQGNSA, per germline. CDR3 length equals 14 residues. This CDR3 reads CASTLQPSYNEQFF. The CDR3 DNA sequence: TGTGCCAGCACCCTACAACCCTCCTACAATGAGCAGTTCTTC.